This is a list of T cell receptor beta chains from one sample in a study of beta chain features in type 1 diabetes. Measured with immunoSEQ multiplex PCR; TCRdb has only the in-frame clones, and not every one. Of over 200,000 clones listed, roughly a tenth are singletons. The sequenced sample was naive CD4+ T cells from blood. The receptors were sampled from a man aged 30 to 45 with type 1 diabetes. CDR3s include the opening cysteine and the closing phenylalanine or tryptophan. A D gene is named only where the DNA matches it firmly. Size is omitted from some rows. Given values are once, few, many or a class for expanded clones.

v_call: TRBV5-1; clone_size: few; d_call: TRBD2; j_call: TRBJ2-3; cdr3_length: 16; cdr3_nt: TGCGCCAGCAGCCCTCCTAGCGGGGGGGCAGCAGATACGCAGTATTTT; cdr3_aa: CASSPPSGGAADTQYF
v_call: TRBV30; clone_size: -; d_call: TRBD1; j_call: TRBJ2-3; cdr3_length: 13; cdr3_nt: TGTGCTTCGGACAGGGCAATTTTAGATACGCAGTATTTT; cdr3_aa: CASDRAILDTQYF
v_call: TRBV7-2; clone_size: -; d_call: -; j_call: TRBJ2-5; cdr3_length: 13; cdr3_nt: TGTGCCAGCAGCTCACGGGGTCAAGAGACCCAGTACTTC; cdr3_aa: CASSSRGQETQYF
v_call: TRBV5-4; clone_size: few; d_call: TRBD1; j_call: TRBJ2-5; cdr3_length: 19; cdr3_nt: TGTGCCAGCACCCCTAAGGGACGGCCGGGACAGCAAAACCAAGAGACCCAGTACTTC; cdr3_aa: CASTPKGRPGQQNQETQYF
v_call: TRBV29-1; clone_size: -; d_call: TRBD2; j_call: TRBJ2-3; cdr3_length: 14; cdr3_nt: TGCAGCGTCCAGACTAGCGGGGGGACCGATACGCAGTATTTT; cdr3_aa: CSVQTSGGTDTQYF
v_call: TRBV4-2; clone_size: -; d_call: TRBD1; j_call: TRBJ2-2; cdr3_length: 16; cdr3_nt: TGTGCCAGCAGCCAAGGACAGGGGGTCAACACCGGGGAGCTGTTTTTT; cdr3_aa: CASSQGQGVNTGELFF
v_call: TRBV9; clone_size: -; d_call: -; j_call: TRBJ1-1; cdr3_length: 15; cdr3_nt: TGTGCCAGCAGCGTAGACGGGAGGGGCGACACTGAAGCTTTCTTT; cdr3_aa: CASSVDGRGDTEAFF
v_call: TRBV5-4; clone_size: few; d_call: -; j_call: TRBJ1-2; cdr3_length: 14; cdr3_nt: TGTGCCTCTAGGACAGATACCATTAACTATGGCTACACCTTC; cdr3_aa: CASRTDTINYGYTF
v_call: TRBV29-1; clone_size: few; d_call: TRBD2; j_call: TRBJ2-5; cdr3_length: 17; cdr3_nt: TGCAGCGTTGTGAGGACTAGCGGGGGGGGGTACCAAGAGACCCAGTACTTC; cdr3_aa: CSVVRTSGGGYQETQYF
v_call: TRBV10-3; clone_size: -; d_call: TRBD1; j_call: TRBJ2-7; cdr3_length: 13; cdr3_nt: TGTGCCATCAGTGAGAGCAGGGGGACCGAGCAGTACTTC; cdr3_aa: CAISESRGTEQYF
v_call: TRBV7-6; clone_size: -; d_call: TRBD2; j_call: TRBJ2-3; cdr3_length: 16; cdr3_nt: TGTGCCAGCAGCCCCTTCCAGCGGGGGGGCAGAGATACGCAGTATTTT; cdr3_aa: CASSPFQRGGRDTQYF
v_call: TRBV30; clone_size: -; d_call: TRBD1; j_call: TRBJ1-6; cdr3_length: 13; cdr3_nt: TGTGCCTGGAGTGGACAGGGAAGTTCACCCCTCCACTTT; cdr3_aa: CAWSGQGSSPLHF
v_call: TRBV5-6; clone_size: few; d_call: TRBD1; j_call: TRBJ1-1; cdr3_length: 14; cdr3_nt: TGTGCCAGCAGCGGGGGGACAGTACTCACTGAAGCTTTCTTT; cdr3_aa: CASSGGTVLTEAFF
v_call: TRBV19; clone_size: few; d_call: -; j_call: TRBJ2-2; cdr3_length: 14; cdr3_nt: TGTGCCAGTACCCGAACAGGGATGACGGGGGAGCTGTTTTTT; cdr3_aa: CASTRTGMTGELFF
v_call: TRBV7-8; clone_size: few; d_call: -; j_call: TRBJ2-7; cdr3_length: 11; cdr3_nt: TGTGCCAGCAGCCGGGGGGCCGAGCAGTACTTC; cdr3_aa: CASSRGAEQYF
v_call: TRBV29-1; clone_size: -; d_call: -; j_call: TRBJ1-1; cdr3_length: 13; cdr3_nt: TGCAGCGTTGAACGGGGATTGAACACTGAAGCTTTCTTT; cdr3_aa: CSVERGLNTEAFF
v_call: TRBV11-2; clone_size: -; d_call: -; j_call: TRBJ2-3; cdr3_length: 14; cdr3_nt: TGTGCCAGCAGCTCTAGCGCCCACACAGATACGCAGTATTTT; cdr3_aa: CASSSSAHTDTQYF
v_call: TRBV2; clone_size: few; d_call: -; j_call: TRBJ2-5; cdr3_length: 14; cdr3_nt: TGTGCCAGCATTGAAGGTCCCTCGGAGGAGACCCAGTACTTC; cdr3_aa: CASIEGPSEETQYF
v_call: TRBV18; clone_size: -; d_call: TRBD1; j_call: TRBJ2-1; cdr3_length: 16; cdr3_nt: TGTGCCAGCTCATCAACCGGGACAGGGGTAGGCAATGAGCAGTTCTTC; cdr3_aa: CASSSTGTGVGNEQFF
v_call: TRBV29-1; clone_size: few; d_call: -; j_call: TRBJ2-1; cdr3_length: 14; cdr3_nt: TGCAGCGTGGTTACGGGGGATACTTACAATGAGCAGTTCTTC; cdr3_aa: CSVVTGDTYNEQFF
v_call: TRBV2; clone_size: -; d_call: TRBD2; j_call: TRBJ2-3; cdr3_length: 17; cdr3_nt: TGTGCCAGCAGTTTTGCTAGCGGGGGGCTTAGCACAGATACGCAGTATTTT; cdr3_aa: CASSFASGGLSTDTQYF
v_call: TRBV2; clone_size: few; d_call: -; j_call: TRBJ1-6; cdr3_length: 13; cdr3_nt: TGTGCCAGCAGCCTTGCGACTGCTTCACCCCTCCACTTT; cdr3_aa: CASSLATASPLHF
v_call: TRBV28; clone_size: -; d_call: TRBD1; j_call: TRBJ1-2; cdr3_length: 15; cdr3_nt: TGTGCCAGCAGGATTGAACAGGGGAGGAACTATGGCTACACCTTC; cdr3_aa: CASRIEQGRNYGYTF
v_call: TRBV9; clone_size: -; d_call: TRBD1; j_call: TRBJ2-4; cdr3_length: 14; cdr3_nt: TGTGCCAGCAGCCCGATGGGGACAGGAAACATTCAGTACTTC; cdr3_aa: CASSPMGTGNIQYF
v_call: TRBV5-1; clone_size: few; d_call: -; j_call: TRBJ2-5; cdr3_length: 14; cdr3_nt: TGCGCCAGCAGCTTAATGGACAGACGAGAGACCCAGTACTTC; cdr3_aa: CASSLMDRRETQYF
v_call: TRBV9; clone_size: -; d_call: -; j_call: TRBJ1-4; cdr3_length: 15; cdr3_nt: TGTGCCAGCAGCGTAGCTCCGGAGGCTAATGAAAAACTGTTTTTT; cdr3_aa: CASSVAPEANEKLFF
v_call: TRBV7-7; clone_size: -; d_call: -; j_call: TRBJ2-5; cdr3_length: 13; cdr3_nt: TGTGCTAGCAGCACGGACAGCCAAGAGACCCAGTACTTC; cdr3_aa: CASSTDSQETQYF
v_call: TRBV28; clone_size: -; d_call: TRBD1; j_call: TRBJ1-6; cdr3_length: 14; cdr3_nt: TGTGCCAGCAGTTCAGGACAGGGTGATTCACCCCTCCACTTT; cdr3_aa: CASSSGQGDSPLHF
v_call: TRBV4-2; clone_size: -; d_call: TRBD2; j_call: TRBJ2-3; cdr3_length: 14; cdr3_nt: TGTGCCAGCAGCCAGACTAGCGGCACAGATACGCAGTATTTT; cdr3_aa: CASSQTSGTDTQYF